The 21 T cell receptor beta chains below all came from one sample that was sequenced in a study of blood T cell repertoires in COVID-19. Using immunoSEQ multiplex PCR, the repertoire was profiled, and TCRdb retains in-frame clones only, with some absent. The table includes about 100,000 clones, approximately 88% detected once. Material for sequencing was peripheral blood. These TCRs come from a human donor in a cohort sampled during active COVID-19.

The J gene is TRBJ1-1, the V gene TRBV29-1, with TRBD1 identical over 7 bases. The CDR3 spans 12 residues. The V and J ends lost 7 bases and 4 bases, in that order; junction bases with no gene match: 6. The germline CDR1 and CDR2 sequences are SQVTM and ANQGSEA. The CDR3 spells CSATGASTEAFF. The CDR3 DNA follows: TGCAGCGCAACAGGGGCCAGCACTGAAGCTTTCTTT.

This clone was counted a single time. The chain has TRBV2 and TRBJ2-5, with 7 nucleotides matching TRBD2. CDR3 size: 13 residues. CDR1 and CDR2 (germline): SNHLY, FYNNEI. The trim removed 4 bases at V and 5 bases at J, leaving 4 bases unmatched. The CDR3 here is CASSGEGRETQYF. DNA of the CDR3: TGTGCCAGCAGTGGGGAGGGGAGGGAGACCCAGTACTTC.

The chain couples TRBV11-2 to TRBJ2-1; 7 bases line up with TRBD1. Trimming removed 1 base from V and 2 bases from J; junction bases left unmatched: 2. The length of the CDR3 is 15 residues. In germline, CDR1 is SGHAT, CDR2 FQNNGV. The CDR3 coding sequence is TGTGCCAGCAGCTTAGGAGGGGGCCCCTACAATGAGCAGTTCTTC. This encodes CASSLGGGPYNEQFF.

The chain has TRBV6-5 and TRBJ1-2; 9 bases are shared with TRBD1. Germline V gives CDR1 MNHEY, CDR2 SVGAGI. V lost 2 bases to trimming and J lost 1 base; unmatched junction nucleotides: 5. CDR3 length: 16 amino acids. CDR3 protein: CASSYPKTGGNYGYTF. The CDR3 region has the DNA TGTGCCAGCAGTTACCCAAAGACAGGGGGTAACTATGGCTACACCTTC.

V is TRBV5-6 and J is TRBJ2-2; maybe TRBD1 (5 bases). V dropped 4 bases and J dropped 1 base, with 8 bases sitting between them. This CDR3 region has 14 residues. CDR1 and CDR2 from the germline V gene are SGHDT and YYEEEE. The CDR3 region is CASSTTENTGELFF. The CDR3, as DNA: TGTGCCAGCAGCACGACAGAGAACACCGGGGAGCTGTTTTTT.

V gene TRBV7-9 combines with J gene TRBJ2-3; D is perhaps TRBD1 (7 bases). This CDR3 spans 18 amino acids. V lost 0 bases and J lost 2, with 18 bases in between. Germline CDR1 is SEHNR and CDR2 is FQNEAQ (reference sequence). The CDR3 DNA sequence: TGTGCCAGCAGCTTAGCTGCAGGAGGGGGCAGTTTCACAGATACGCAGTATTTT. Translating it yields CASSLAAGGGSFTDTQYF. Full variable domain (outside the CDR3, taken from reference TRBV7-9 and TRBJ2-3): DTGVSQNPRHKITKRGQNVTFRCDPISEHNRLYWYRQTLGQGPEFLTYFQNEAQLEKSRLLSDRFSAERPKGSFSTLEIQRTEQGDSAMYLCASSLAAGGGSFTDTQYFGPGTRLTVL.

The gene calls are TRBV12-3 or TRBV12-4 and TRBJ2-1; D is uncertain. The CDR3 totals 12 residues. V was cut by 7 bases and J by 8 bases, with 12 bases left in between. CDR3 protein: CASTPRGDEQFF. The CDR3 DNA follows: TGTGCCAGCACCCCCCGCGGCGATGAGCAGTTCTTC.

The rearrangement joins TRBV2 to TRBJ2-7; TRBD1 matches 9 bases. Germline V gene data show CDR1 as SNHLY and CDR2 as FYNNEI. This CDR3 is built from 14 residues. J gave up 5 bases and V 5 bases, and 7 bases lay outside the gene matches. Here the CDR3 DNA reads TGTGCCAGCAGTTACAGGGACAGGGTCCACGAGCAGTACTTC. It specifies CASSYRDRVHEQYF.

V is TRBV11-2 and J is TRBJ2-7; a weak D match, TRBD2 (5 bases). This CDR3 has 14 amino acids. CDR1 SGHAT and CDR2 FQNNGV come from the germline V gene. Between the trimmed V and J ends, which lost 4 bases and 4 bases, there was a span of 14 bases. The CDR3 DNA sequence: TGTGCCAGCAGCTCCTTAACGGGGAGATACGAGCAGTACTTC. Translating it yields CASSSLTGRYEQYF.

This sequence joins TRBV5-1 and TRBJ2-2, with TRBD2 matching 11 bases. The germline CDR1 and CDR2 sequences are SGHRS and YFSETQ. The CDR3 extends over 15 amino acids. Trimming at V came to 4 bases and at J to 6 bases, leaving 5 bases not matched to a gene. CDR3: CASSPRTSGSGELFF. The CDR3 bases are TGCGCCAGCAGCCCTCGGACTAGCGGGTCCGGGGAGCTGTTTTTT. The whole variable domain, remainder taken from reference TRBV5-1 and TRBJ2-2, is KAGVTQTPRYLIKTRGQQVTLSCSPISGHRSVSWYQQTPGQGLQFLFEYFSETQRNKGNFPGRFSGRQFSNSRSEMNVSTLELGDSALYLCASSPRTSGSGELFFGEGSRLTVL.

The chain combines TRBV28 with TRBJ2-1; 7 bases fit TRBD1. Per the germline V gene, CDR1 is MDHEN and CDR2 is SYDVKM. This CDR3 contains 14 residues. Trimming cost V 5 bases and J 10 bases; bases outside gene matches: 11. The CDR3 is CASSMTGSINEQFF. The CDR3 DNA follows: TGTGCCAGCAGTATGACAGGGAGCATAAACGAGCAGTTCTTC.

This chain joins TRBV5-3 and TRBJ1-4, with D tentatively TRBD1 (5 bases). TRBV5-3 is assigned to the ORF class and has an uncertain function. V dropped 3 bases and J dropped 3 bases, with 15 bases sitting between them. The CDR3 extends over 16 amino acids. CDR3 nucleotides: TGTGCCAGAAGCTCCCAAACGACGGGGGCTAATGAAAAACTGTTTTTT. Encoded protein: CARSSQTTGANEKLFF.

This sequence joins TRBV11-2 and TRBJ2-1; maybe TRBD1 (6 bases). The CDR3 has 16 amino acids. Trimming removed 1 base at V and 4 bases at J, with 14 bases between. Germline V gives CDR1 SGHAT, CDR2 FQNNGV. This CDR3 reads CASSLAPRGNYNEQFF. DNA for the CDR3: TGTGCCAGCAGCTTAGCTCCCAGGGGCAATTACAATGAGCAGTTCTTC.

This chain uses TRBV18 with TRBJ1-5, with 7 bases matching TRBD1. This CDR3 comprises 16 residues. CDR1 is KGHSH and CDR2 is LQKENI in the germline V gene. Losses at the gene ends were 2 bases for V and 2 bases for J; bases not matched to a gene: 6. CDR3 sequence (DNA): TGTGCCAGCTCACCATCCGAAGGGGGCGGCAATCAGCCCCAGCATTTT. Translation: CASSPSEGGGNQPQHF.

V is TRBV7-6 and J is TRBJ2-1, with 8 nucleotides matching TRBD2. Germline values: CDR1 SGHVS, CDR2 FNYEAQ. V dropped 5 bases and J dropped 7; count of bases not matched to a gene: 7. The CDR3 is made up of 14 amino acids. The CDR3 DNA reads TGTGCCAGCAGCACGCCGGGACTAGTGAATGAGCAGTTCTTC. Protein product: CASSTPGLVNEQFF.

This clone has a handful of counts. The chain couples TRBV2 to TRBJ1-2, with D possibly TRBD1 on 6 matching bases. The germline gives CDR1 SNHLY, CDR2 FYNNEI. V was trimmed by 6 bases and J by 6 bases, leaving 11 bases between them. The CDR3 extends over 12 amino acids. The CDR3 region is CASRQGMDGYTF. CDR3 nucleotide sequence: TGTGCCAGCAGACAGGGAATGGATGGCTACACCTTC. The full variable domain, completed using reference TRBV2 and TRBJ1-2, is EPEVTQTPSHQVTQMGQEVILRCVPISNHLYFYWYRQILGQKVEFLVSFYNNEISEKSEIFDDQFSVERPDGSNFTLKIRSTKLEDSAMYFCASRQGMDGYTFGSGTRLTVV.

This sequence joins TRBV7-2 and TRBJ2-5; D may be TRBD1 (6 bases). Germline V lookup: CDR1 SGHTA, CDR2 FQGNSA. Trimming removed 2 bases at V and 3 bases at J, with 13 bases between. This CDR3 is 15 amino acids long. This CDR3 is CASSLRKGGEETQYF. CDR3 DNA sequence: TGTGCCAGCAGCTTAAGAAAAGGGGGTGAAGAGACCCAGTACTTC.

As DNA, the CDR3 is TGTGCCATCAGTGGTCCGGGGACTGAAGCTTTCTTT. Protein product: CAISGPGTEAFF. The gene calls are TRBV10-3 and TRBJ1-1, with D uncertain. There are 12 residues in the CDR3. Trimming cost V 4 bases and J 5 bases, with 8 bases left between them. Germline V CDR1 and CDR2: ENHRY, SYGVKD.

The gene calls are TRBV6-5 and TRBJ2-6; no clear D gene. Trimming shortened V by 8 bases and J by 0 bases, and 8 bases separated the two germline ends. Per the germline V gene, CDR1 is MNHEY and CDR2 is SVGAGI. The CDR3 runs to 14 residues. DNA for the CDR3: TGTGCCAGCGGAGAGGCCTCTGGGGCCAACGTCCTGACTTTC. Translating gives CASGEASGANVLTF.

The gene calls are TRBV3-1 (or the pseudogene TRBV3-2) and TRBJ2-5; D remains unclear. This CDR3 is 14 amino acids long. Germline assignment: CDR1 LGHDT and CDR2 YNNKEL (reference sequence). Trimming cost V 0 bases and J 3 bases, with 8 bases left between them. CDR3 sequence: CASSQDSGKETQYF. The CDR3 DNA reads as TGTGCCAGCAGCCAAGATTCAGGAAAAGAGACCCAGTACTTC.

The V gene is TRBV18, the J gene TRBJ2-5, with D possibly TRBD2 on 5 matching bases. Germline V lookup: CDR1 KGHSH, CDR2 LQKENI. The CDR3 totals 14 residues. Trimming took off 3 bases at V and 2 bases at J, with 10 bases between the two ends. The CDR3 region is CASSPGRGQETQYF. CDR3 bases: TGTGCCAGCTCACCTGGACGGGGACAAGAGACCCAGTACTTC. The complete variable domain, with remaining parts taken from reference TRBV18 and TRBJ2-5, reads NAGVMQNPRHLVRRRGQEARLRCSPMKGHSHVYWYRQLPEEGLKFMVYLQKENIIDESGMPKERFSAEFPKEGPSILRIQQVVRGDSAAYFCASSPGRGQETQYFGPGTRLLVL.